This TCR beta chain was identified in a study of T cell responses to AZD1222 COVID-19 vaccine. CDR1 and CDR2 (germline): SQVTM, ANQGSEA. There are 10 residues in the CDR3. To note about this clone: Antigen specificity is unknown.

Whole-study results and caveats: Mostly white British, mostly female donors; authors suggested clonal diversity may be underestimated. Unmutated variant regions reportedly attract nearly half of all spike-specific TCRs. Recipients of AZD1222 seropositive at baseline numbered only 5 or 6.

Sequencing was performed with immunoSEQ multiplex PCR; in TCRdb, only in-frame clones are kept and a portion is missing. This table has around 100,000 clones, 92% appearing once. The source material was peripheral blood, sampled on day 0 of AZD1222 vaccination. J is TRBJ2-5 and V is TRBV29-1, with D possibly TRBD2 on 6 matching bases. The clonotype comes from an adult in good health. CDR3 loop: CTGGGETQYF. The CDR3 nucleotides are TGCACCGGGGGTGGAGAGACCCAGTACTTC.